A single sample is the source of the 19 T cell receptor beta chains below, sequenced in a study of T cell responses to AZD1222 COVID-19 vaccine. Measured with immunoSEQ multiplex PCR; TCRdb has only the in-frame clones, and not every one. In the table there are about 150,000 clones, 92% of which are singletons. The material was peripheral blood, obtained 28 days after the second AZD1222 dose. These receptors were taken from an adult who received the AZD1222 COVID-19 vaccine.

The chain's CDR3 is CASSLYRDSENGYTF. In nucleotides, the CDR3 is TGTGCCAGCAGTCTCTACCGGGACTCAGAGAATGGCTACACCTTC. The chain employs TRBV28 and TRBJ1-2; D might be TRBD1 (5 bases). This CDR3 has 15 residues. Trimming removed 5 bases from V and 6 bases from J, with 19 bases in between. CDR1 and CDR2 from the germline V gene are MDHEN and SYDVKM.

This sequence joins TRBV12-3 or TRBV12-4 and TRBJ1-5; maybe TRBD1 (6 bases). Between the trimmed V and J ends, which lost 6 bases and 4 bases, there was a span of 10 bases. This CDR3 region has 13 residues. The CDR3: CASRGQSNQPQHF. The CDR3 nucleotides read TGTGCCAGCAGAGGACAGTCTAATCAGCCCCAGCATTTT.

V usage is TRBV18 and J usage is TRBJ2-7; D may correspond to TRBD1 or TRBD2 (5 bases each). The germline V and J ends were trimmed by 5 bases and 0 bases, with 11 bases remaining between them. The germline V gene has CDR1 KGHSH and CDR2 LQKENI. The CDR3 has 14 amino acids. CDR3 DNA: TGTGCCAGCTCAGCGAGGGGTTACTCCTACGAGCAGTACTTC. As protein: CASSARGYSYEQYF.

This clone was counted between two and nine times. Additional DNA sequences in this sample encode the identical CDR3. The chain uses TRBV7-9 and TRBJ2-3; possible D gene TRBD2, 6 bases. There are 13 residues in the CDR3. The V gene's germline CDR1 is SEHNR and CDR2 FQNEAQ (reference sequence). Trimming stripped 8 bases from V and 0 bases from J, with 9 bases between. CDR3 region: CASSGGSTDTQYF. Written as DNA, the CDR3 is TGTGCCAGCTCAGGAGGGAGCACAGATACGCAGTATTTT. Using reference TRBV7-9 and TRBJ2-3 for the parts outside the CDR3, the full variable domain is DTGVSQNPRHKITKRGQNVTFRCDPISEHNRLYWYRQTLGQGPEFLTYFQNEAQLEKSRLLSDRFSAERPKGSFSTLEIQRTEQGDSAMYLCASSGGSTDTQYFGPGTRLTVL.

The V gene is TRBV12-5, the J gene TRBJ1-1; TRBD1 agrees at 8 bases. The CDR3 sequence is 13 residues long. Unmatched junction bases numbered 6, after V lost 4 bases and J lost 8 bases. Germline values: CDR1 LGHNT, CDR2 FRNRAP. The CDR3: CASGSDRASEAFF. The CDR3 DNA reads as TGTGCTAGTGGTTCGGACAGGGCCTCGGAAGCTTTCTTT. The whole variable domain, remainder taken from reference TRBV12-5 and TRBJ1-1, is DARVTQTPRHKVTEMGQEVTMRCQPILGHNTVFWYRQTMMQGLELLAYFRNRAPLDDSGMPKDRFSAEMPDATLATLKIQPSEPRDSAVYFCASGSDRASEAFFGQGTRLTVV.

The DNA of the CDR3 is TGTGCCACCAGTGATACAGGGGCATCTCCCTACGAGCAGTACTTC. Its protein product is CATSDTGASPYEQYF. The chain carries TRBV24-1 and TRBJ2-7; 7 bases map to TRBD1. CDR1 KGHDR and CDR2 SFDVKD come from the germline V gene. The CDR3 has 15 amino acids. Trimming took 3 bases from V and 2 from J; bases not matched to a gene: 6.

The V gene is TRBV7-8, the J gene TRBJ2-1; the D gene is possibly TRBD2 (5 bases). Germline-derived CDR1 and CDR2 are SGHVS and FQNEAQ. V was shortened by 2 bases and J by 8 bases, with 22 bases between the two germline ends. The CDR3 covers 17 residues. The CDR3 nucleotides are TGTGCCAGCAGCTTACCCCGCCCGGGCGACCCGGGGTATGAGCAGTTCTTC. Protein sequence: CASSLPRPGDPGYEQFF.

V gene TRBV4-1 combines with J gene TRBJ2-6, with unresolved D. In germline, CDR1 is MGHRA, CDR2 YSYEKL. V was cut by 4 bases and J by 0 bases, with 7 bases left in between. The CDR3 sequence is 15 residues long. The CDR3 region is CASSLRSSGANVLTF. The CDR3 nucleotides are TGCGCCAGCAGCCTTCGTAGCTCTGGGGCCAACGTCCTGACTTTC.

CDR3 DNA sequence: TGTGCGTCGCGTCCGAGCTCCTACAATGAGCAGTTCTTC. It codes for CASRPSSYNEQFF. V and J are TRBV2 and TRBJ2-1; the D is unclear. Per germline, CDR1 SNHLY and CDR2 FYNNEI. CDR3 length: 13 amino acids.

CDR3 sequence reads: CASSRLRSMNTEAFF. In nucleotides, the CDR3 is TGTGCCAGCAGTAGGCTTCGGAGCATGAACACTGAAGCTTTCTTT. V usage is TRBV28 and J usage is TRBJ1-1; D not resolved. Looked up from germline, CDR1 is MDHEN and CDR2 is SYDVKM. The CDR3 contains 15 residues. V gave up 5 bases and J gave up 0 bases, with 13 bases separating them. The whole variable domain, remainder taken from reference TRBV28 and TRBJ1-1, is DVKVTQSSRYLVKRTGEKVFLECVQDMDHENMFWYRQDPGLGLRLIYFSYDVKMKEKGDIPEGYSVSREKKERFSLILESASTNQTSMYLCASSRLRSMNTEAFFGQGTRLTVV.

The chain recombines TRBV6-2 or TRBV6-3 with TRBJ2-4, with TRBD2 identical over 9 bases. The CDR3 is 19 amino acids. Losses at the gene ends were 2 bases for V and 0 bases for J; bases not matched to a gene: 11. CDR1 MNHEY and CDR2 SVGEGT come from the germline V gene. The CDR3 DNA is TGTGCCAGCAGTTACAAGCTAGCGGGACTGCTAATAGCCAAAAACATTCAGTACTTC. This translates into CASSYKLAGLLIAKNIQYF.

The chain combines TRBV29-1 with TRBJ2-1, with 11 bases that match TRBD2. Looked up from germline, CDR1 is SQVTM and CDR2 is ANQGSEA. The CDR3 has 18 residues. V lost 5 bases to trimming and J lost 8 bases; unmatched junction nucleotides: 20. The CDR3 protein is CSVPPPPTGRLAGYEQFF. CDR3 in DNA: TGCAGCGTTCCCCCCCCGCCGACAGGCCGACTAGCGGGATATGAGCAGTTCTTC.

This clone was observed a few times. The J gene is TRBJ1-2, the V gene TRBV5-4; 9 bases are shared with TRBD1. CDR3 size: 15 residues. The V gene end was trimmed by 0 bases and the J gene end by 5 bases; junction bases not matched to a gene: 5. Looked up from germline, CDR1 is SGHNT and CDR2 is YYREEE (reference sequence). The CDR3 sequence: CASSLGRDRAYGYTF. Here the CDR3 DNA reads TGTGCCAGCAGCTTGGGCCGGGACAGGGCTTATGGCTACACCTTC.

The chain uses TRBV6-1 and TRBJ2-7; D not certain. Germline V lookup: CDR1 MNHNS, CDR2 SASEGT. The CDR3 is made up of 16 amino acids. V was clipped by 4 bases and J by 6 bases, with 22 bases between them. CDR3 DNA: TGTGCCAGCAGTGCCACGGGTCCACCATTGTCTGGCGAGCAGTACTTC. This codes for CASSATGPPLSGEQYF.

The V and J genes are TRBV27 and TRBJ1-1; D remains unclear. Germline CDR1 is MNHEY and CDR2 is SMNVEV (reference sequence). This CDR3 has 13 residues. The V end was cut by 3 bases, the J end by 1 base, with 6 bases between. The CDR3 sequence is CASSFAGNTEAFF. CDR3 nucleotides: TGTGCCAGCAGTTTCGCAGGGAACACTGAAGCTTTCTTT.

CDR3 sequence (DNA): TGCGCCAGCAGCCAAGGGGTAGGATATGGCTACACCTTC. Protein sequence: CASSQGVGYGYTF. The chain combines TRBV5-1 with TRBJ1-2; maybe TRBD1 (5 bases). CDR1 and CDR2 (germline): SGHRS, YFSETQ. This CDR3 region has 13 residues. V lost 4 bases and J 5 bases, leaving 12 bases between the germline ends.

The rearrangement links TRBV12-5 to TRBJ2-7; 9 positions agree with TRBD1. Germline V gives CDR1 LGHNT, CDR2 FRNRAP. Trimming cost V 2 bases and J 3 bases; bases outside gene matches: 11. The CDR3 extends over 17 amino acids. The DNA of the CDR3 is TGTGCTAGTGGTTTGCACCTACCGGGACAGGGATTCTACGAGCAGTACTTC. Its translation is CASGLHLPGQGFYEQYF.

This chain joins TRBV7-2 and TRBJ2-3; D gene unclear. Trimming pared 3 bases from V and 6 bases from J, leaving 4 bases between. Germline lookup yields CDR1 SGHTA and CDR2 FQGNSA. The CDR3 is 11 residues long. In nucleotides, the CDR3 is TGTGCCAGCAGCTTTGCTGATACGCAGTATTTT. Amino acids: CASSFADTQYF.

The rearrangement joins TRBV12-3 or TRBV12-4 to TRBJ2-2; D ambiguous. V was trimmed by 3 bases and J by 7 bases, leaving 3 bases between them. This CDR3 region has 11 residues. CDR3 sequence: CASSLYGELFF. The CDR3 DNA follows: TGTGCCAGCAGTTTGTACGGGGAGCTGTTTTTT.